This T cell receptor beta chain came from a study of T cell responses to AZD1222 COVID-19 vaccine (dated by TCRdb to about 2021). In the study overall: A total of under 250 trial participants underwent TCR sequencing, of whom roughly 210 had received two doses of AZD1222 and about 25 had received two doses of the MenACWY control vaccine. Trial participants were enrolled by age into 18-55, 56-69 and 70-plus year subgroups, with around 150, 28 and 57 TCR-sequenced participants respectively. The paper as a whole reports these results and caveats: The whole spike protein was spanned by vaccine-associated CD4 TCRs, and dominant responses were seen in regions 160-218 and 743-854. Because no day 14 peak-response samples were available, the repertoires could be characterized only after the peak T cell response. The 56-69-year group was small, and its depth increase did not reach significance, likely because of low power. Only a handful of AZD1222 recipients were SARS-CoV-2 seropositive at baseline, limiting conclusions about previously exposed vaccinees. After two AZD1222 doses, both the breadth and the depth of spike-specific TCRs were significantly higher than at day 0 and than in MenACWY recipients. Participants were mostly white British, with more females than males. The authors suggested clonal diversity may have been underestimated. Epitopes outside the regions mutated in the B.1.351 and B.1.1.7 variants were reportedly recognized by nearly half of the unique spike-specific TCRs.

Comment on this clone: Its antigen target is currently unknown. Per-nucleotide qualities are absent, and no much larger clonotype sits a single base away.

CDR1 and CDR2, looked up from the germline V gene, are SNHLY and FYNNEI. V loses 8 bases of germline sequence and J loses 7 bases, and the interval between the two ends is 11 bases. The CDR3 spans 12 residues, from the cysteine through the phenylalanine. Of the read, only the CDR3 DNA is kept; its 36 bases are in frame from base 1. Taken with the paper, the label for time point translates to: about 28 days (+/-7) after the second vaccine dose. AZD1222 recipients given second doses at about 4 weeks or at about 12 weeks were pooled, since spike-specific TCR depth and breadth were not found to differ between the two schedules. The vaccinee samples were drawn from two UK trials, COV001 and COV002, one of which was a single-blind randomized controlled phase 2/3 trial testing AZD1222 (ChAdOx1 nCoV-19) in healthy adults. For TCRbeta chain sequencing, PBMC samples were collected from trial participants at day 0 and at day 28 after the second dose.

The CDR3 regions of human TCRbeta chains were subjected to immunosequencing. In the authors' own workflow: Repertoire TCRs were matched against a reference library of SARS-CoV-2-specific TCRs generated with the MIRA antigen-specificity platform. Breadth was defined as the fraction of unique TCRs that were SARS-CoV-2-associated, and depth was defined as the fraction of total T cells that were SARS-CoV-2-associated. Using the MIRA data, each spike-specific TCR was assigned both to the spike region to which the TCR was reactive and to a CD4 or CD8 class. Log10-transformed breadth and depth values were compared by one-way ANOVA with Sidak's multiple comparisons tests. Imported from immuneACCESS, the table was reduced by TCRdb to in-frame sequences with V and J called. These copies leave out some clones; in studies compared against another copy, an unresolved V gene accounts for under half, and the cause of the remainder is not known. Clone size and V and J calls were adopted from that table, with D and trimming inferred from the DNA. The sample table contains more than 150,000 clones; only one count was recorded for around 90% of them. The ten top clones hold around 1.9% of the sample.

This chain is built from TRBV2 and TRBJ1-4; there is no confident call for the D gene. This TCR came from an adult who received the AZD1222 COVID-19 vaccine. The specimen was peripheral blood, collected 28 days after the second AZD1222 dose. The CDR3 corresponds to CASARVGEKLFF. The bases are TGTGCCAGCGCGCGGGTCGGTGAAAAACTGTTTTTT.